Listed below are T cell receptor beta chains from one sample, sequenced in a study of blood T cell repertoires in COVID-19. Libraries were prepared by immunoSEQ multiplex PCR; TCRdb keeps only in-frame clonotypes and omits some of them. This sample has approximately 150,000 clones, with 80% to 90% found just once. The sequencing sample was made of peripheral blood. These receptors all come from a man aged 40-49 years with acute or convalescent COVID-19. CDR3s include the opening cysteine and the closing phenylalanine or tryptophan. The D gene is left open where the match is weak. The listing skips clone size in some rows; elsewhere it reads once, few, many or a size class.

NA	TRBJ1-6	13	TRBV18	NA	CASSLFPGDNFHF	TGTGCCAGCTCATTGTTTCCGGGGGATAATTTCCACTTT
NA	TRBJ1-5	13	TRBV5-5	NA	CASTMEGGQPQHF	TGTGCCAGCACCATGGAGGGGGGGCAGCCCCAGCATTTT
TRBD2	TRBJ2-5	17	TRBV18	NA	CASSPSLGLAGKETQYF	TGTGCCAGCTCACCAAGCCTGGGACTAGCGGGGAAAGAGACCCAGTACTTC
TRBD1	TRBJ2-3	15	TRBV19	few	CASSLGQGKTDTQYF	TGTGCCAGTAGCCTCGGACAGGGGAAAACAGATACGCAGTATTTT
TRBD2	TRBJ2-5	14	TRBV5-4	NA	CASRGREGVETQYF	TGTGCCAGCAGGGGGAGGGAGGGTGTGGAGACCCAGTACTTC
TRBD2	TRBJ2-3	19	TRBV7-2	NA	CASSLRTITSGGSTDTQYF	TGTGCCAGCAGCTTACGAACGATCACTAGCGGGGGGAGCACAGATACGCAGTATTTT
TRBD1	TRBJ2-1	15	TRBV18	NA	CASSPLGQGYNEQFF	TGTGCCAGCTCACCCCTGGGACAGGGCTACAATGAGCAGTTCTTC
TRBD2	TRBJ2-2	16	TRBV6-2/TRBV6-3	NA	CASGLAGGPTPGELFF	TGTGCCAGCGGTTTAGCGGGGGGCCCCACCCCAGGGGAGCTGTTTTTT
NA	TRBJ1-5	13	TRBV2	NA	CASALTGNQPQHF	TGTGCCAGCGCTCTGACAGGAAATCAGCCCCAGCATTTT
NA	TRBJ2-7	16	TRBV6-5	NA	CASSYSVAGTGYEQYF	TGTGCCAGCAGTTACTCTGTGGCGGGAACGGGGTACGAGCAGTACTTC
NA	TRBJ1-1	14	TRBV6-5	NA	CASSSEVGVTEAFF	TGTGCCAGCAGCTCGGAGGTGGGCGTTACTGAAGCTTTCTTT
NA	TRBJ1-5	15	TRBV28	NA	CASSPPGLGPQPQHF	TGTGCCAGCAGTCCACCAGGTTTAGGTCCGCAGCCCCAGCATTTT
NA	TRBJ2-7	12	TRBV2	NA	CASSPLSYEQYF	TGTGCCAGCAGCCCTCTTAGCTACGAGCAGTACTTC
NA	TRBJ1-1	13	TRBV15	NA	CATSTRQRTEAFF	TGTGCCACCAGCACCCGACAGCGTACTGAAGCTTTCTTT
TRBD2	TRBJ2-2	16	TRBV11-2	NA	CASIVRGGGGPGELFF	TGTGCCAGCATCGTCCGGGGAGGCGGGGGGCCCGGGGAGCTGTTTTTT
NA	TRBJ1-4	16	TRBV21-1	few	CASSKLRQGMGEKLFF	TGTGCCAGCAGCAAATTAAGGCAGGGTATGGGAGAAAAACTGTTTTTT
TRBD2	TRBJ2-5	12	TRBV12-3/TRBV12-4	NA	CASSPGGETQYF	TGTGCCAGCAGTCCGGGGGGGGAGACCCAGTACTTC
NA	TRBJ2-1	12	TRBV7-3	NA	CASSSINNEQFF	TGTGCCAGCAGCTCTATCAACAATGAGCAGTTCTTC
TRBD1	TRBJ1-1	14	TRBV11-3	NA	CASKLEGARTEAFF	TGTGCCAGCAAGCTTGAGGGGGCGCGGACTGAAGCTTTCTTT
TRBD1	TRBJ1-2	15	TRBV28	NA	CASSLGGGSVYGYTF	TGTGCCAGCAGTTTAGGAGGGGGCAGTGTCTATGGCTACACCTTC
NA	TRBJ2-1	13	TRBV5-4	once	CASTTSSLNEQFF	TGTGCCAGCACAACTAGCAGTTTGAATGAGCAGTTCTTC
TRBD1	TRBJ1-2	17	TRBV28	NA	CASILGTGGVSSYGYTF	TGTGCCAGCATTCTGGGGACAGGGGGAGTCTCTAGCTATGGCTACACCTTC
NA	TRBJ2-7	13	TRBV9	once	CASSVVTSSEQYF	TGTGCCAGCAGCGTAGTAACTAGCAGCGAGCAGTACTTC
TRBD1	TRBJ1-6	15	TRBV14	NA	CASSQETGAGSPLHF	TGTGCCAGCAGCCAAGAGACAGGGGCTGGGTCACCCCTCCACTTT
NA	TRBJ1-6	13	TRBV2	NA	CASRKNGNSPLHF	TGTGCCAGCAGGAAGAACGGTAATTCACCCCTCCACTTT
TRBD2	TRBJ2-1	16	TRBV19	NA	CASSSSGVGSGNEQFF	TGTGCCAGTAGTTCTAGCGGGGTTGGGTCGGGCAATGAGCAGTTCTTC
NA	TRBJ2-7	14	TRBV19	NA	CASSMSGGSYEQYF	TGTGCCAGTAGTATGTCCGGGGGATCCTACGAGCAGTACTTC
NA	TRBJ1-6	20	TRBV15	NA	CATSRGSRLDSFRVHSPLHF	TGTGCCACCAGCAGAGGCTCCCGACTTGACAGCTTTAGGGTCCATTCACCCCTCCACTTT
TRBD2	TRBJ2-3	20	TRBV10-2	NA	CASSESSRGWRERPTDTQYF	TGCGCCAGCAGTGAGTCGAGTCGAGGGTGGCGGGAGAGACCCACAGATACGCAGTATTTT
NA	TRBJ1-2	11	TRBV11-2	few	CASSLSGGYTF	TGTGCCAGCAGCTTAAGCGGCGGCTACACCTTC
TRBD2	TRBJ2-7	13	TRBV10-2	NA	CASGLAGPYEQYF	TGCGCCAGCGGACTAGCGGGGCCCTACGAGCAGTACTTC
NA	TRBJ2-5	14	TRBV6-6	NA	CASSSLGQRETQYF	TGTGCCAGCAGTTCCCTCGGACAGCGGGAGACCCAGTACTTC
NA	TRBJ1-1	15	TRBV3-1/TRBV3-2	NA	CASSNLTATNTEAFF	TGTGCCAGCAGCAACCTGACAGCTACGAACACTGAAGCTTTCTTT
NA	TRBJ1-6	13	TRBV15	NA	CATSRDQNSPLHF	TGTGCCACCAGCAGAGATCAGAATTCACCCCTCCACTTT
TRBD2	TRBJ2-1	15	TRBV4-1	NA	CASSRRLADYNEQFF	TGCGCCAGCAGCCGGCGACTAGCGGACTACAATGAGCAGTTCTTC
NA	TRBJ1-1	18	TRBV21-1	NA	CASSKKFNEGGVNTEAFF	TGTGCCAGCAGCAAAAAGTTTAACGAGGGGGGGGTGAACACTGAAGCTTTCTTT
NA	TRBJ2-1	15	TRBV5-6	NA	CASSLERSSYNEQFF	TGTGCCAGCAGCTTGGAGAGGAGCTCCTACAATGAGCAGTTCTTC
TRBD1	TRBJ2-2	17	TRBV2	NA	CASRKGQGPRGTGELFF	TGTGCCAGCAGGAAAGGACAGGGCCCACGGGGCACCGGGGAGCTGTTTTTT
NA	TRBJ2-1	15	TRBV5-4	NA	CASSRLGGPINEQFF	TGTGCCAGCAGCCGATTGGGGGGGCCCATCAATGAGCAGTTCTTC
TRBD1	TRBJ1-1	13	TRBV14	few	CASSQDRQGGAFF	TGTGCCAGCAGCCAAGATCGGCAGGGGGGCGCTTTCTTT
NA	TRBJ2-1	14	TRBV5-1	NA	CASSFILGNNEQFF	TGCGCCAGCAGCTTTATTCTAGGAAACAATGAGCAGTTCTTC
TRBD2	TRBJ2-3	17	TRBV9	once	CASSPPGLAGGTDTQYF	TGTGCCAGCAGCCCTCCTGGACTAGCGGGGGGCACAGATACGCAGTATTTT
NA	TRBJ1-2	14	TRBV6-6	NA	CASSLAGDLYGYTF	TGTGCCAGCAGTTTGGCGGGGGACCTCTATGGCTACACCTTC
TRBD1	TRBJ1-2	14	TRBV5-5	NA	CASSLETGPSGYTF	TGTGCCAGCAGCTTGGAGACAGGGCCCTCTGGCTACACCTTC
NA	TRBJ1-5	16	TRBV27	NA	CASSPFVTGYHQPQHF	TGTGCCAGCAGCCCATTCGTCACAGGGTATCACCAGCCCCAGCATTTT
NA	TRBJ1-1	13	TRBV29-1	NA	CSAQGGGSAEAFF	TGCAGCGCCCAAGGGGGGGGTAGTGCTGAAGCTTTCTTT
TRBD1	TRBJ1-2	17	TRBV15	NA	CATSRDLSGQSLGGYTF	TGTGCCACCAGCAGAGATCTTTCGGGACAGAGTTTGGGTGGCTACACCTTC
NA	TRBJ1-5	16	TRBV7-8	NA	CASSLESRGVNQPQHF	TGTGCCAGCAGCTTAGAGAGCAGGGGAGTCAATCAGCCCCAGCATTTT
NA	TRBJ1-5	17	TRBV19	NA	CASSIESPSYSNQPQHF	TGTGCCAGTAGTATAGAGAGCCCTTCTTATAGCAATCAGCCCCAGCATTTT
NA	TRBJ1-2	12	TRBV28	NA	CASSLPGYGYTF	TGTGCCAGCAGTTTACCCGGGTACGGCTACACCTTC
TRBD1	TRBJ1-1	16	TRBV7-9	once	CASSTWDRGRGTEAFF	TGTGCCAGCAGCACCTGGGACAGGGGGCGCGGGACTGAAGCTTTCTTT
NA	TRBJ2-3	18	TRBV9	few	CASSARPLGRGSTDTQYF	TGTGCCAGCAGCGCCCGTCCCCTGGGGCGGGGTAGCACAGATACGCAGTATTTT
NA	TRBJ1-5	15	TRBV6-5	NA	CASSQWGGGDQPQHF	TGTGCCAGCAGTCAATGGGGTGGAGGGGATCAGCCCCAGCATTTT
NA	TRBJ1-5	15	TRBV19	NA	CASSTNAREDQPQHF	TGTGCCAGTAGTACCAACGCCCGGGAAGACCAGCCCCAGCATTTT
NA	TRBJ2-7	15	TRBV7-2	NA	CASSLRPGTSYEQYF	TGTGCCAGCAGCTTACGGCCAGGGACATCCTACGAGCAGTACTTC
NA	TRBJ1-5	13	TRBV12-3/TRBV12-4	NA	CASMLGGAQPQHF	TGTGCCAGCATGCTGGGGGGGGCCCAGCCCCAGCATTTT
TRBD1	TRBJ2-7	14	TRBV5-6	NA	CASSPGTGAYEQYF	TGTGCCAGCAGCCCCGGGACAGGGGCCTACGAGCAGTACTTC